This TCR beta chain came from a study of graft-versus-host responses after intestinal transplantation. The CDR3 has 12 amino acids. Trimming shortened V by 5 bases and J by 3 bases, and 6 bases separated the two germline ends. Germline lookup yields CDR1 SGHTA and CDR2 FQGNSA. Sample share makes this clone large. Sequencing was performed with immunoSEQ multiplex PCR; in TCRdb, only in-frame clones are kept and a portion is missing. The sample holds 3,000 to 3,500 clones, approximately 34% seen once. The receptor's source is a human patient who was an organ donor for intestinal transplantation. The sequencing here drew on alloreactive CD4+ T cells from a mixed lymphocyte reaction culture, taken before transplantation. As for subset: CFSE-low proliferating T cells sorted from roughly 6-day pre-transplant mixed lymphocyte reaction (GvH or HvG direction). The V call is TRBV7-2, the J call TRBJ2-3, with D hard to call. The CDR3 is CASSPTTDTQYF. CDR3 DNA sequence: TGTGCCAGCAGCCCGACGACAGATACGCAGTATTTT.